Sequencing of this TCR beta chain was carried out in a study of cytomegalovirus exposure and HLA in healthy donors. Study findings and constraints: Rarity characterized most TCR sequences, yet some public TCRs appeared in many donors.

To note about this clone: Its antigen is not identified.

TCRdb keeps only in-frame clones here, not all; method: immunoSEQ multiplex PCR. The table lists more than 60,000 clones, nearly 96% of them singletons. The sample taken for sequencing was PBMCs. The TCR comes from a woman aged 18-35 years in good health and CMV-seropositive.

This chain's CDR3 is CATSRLGSGRIYEQFF. The CDR3 DNA reads TGTGCCACCAGCAGGCTGGGTAGCGGGAGGATCTATGAGCAGTTCTTC. The J gene is TRBJ2-1, the V gene TRBV15; 10 bases are shared with TRBD2. Trimming removed 3 bases from V and 8 bases from J; junction bases left unmatched: 10. The CDR3 runs 16 residues. Per germline, CDR1 LNHNV and CDR2 YYDKDF (reference sequence).